The entry below describes one T cell receptor (beta chain). This sample is drawn from a study of blood T cell repertoires in COVID-19. Study-wide background: The samples span acute and convalescent COVID-19 from the United States, Italy and Spain. The cDNA or gDNA used as material had been derived from T cells, B-cell-depleted T cells, or PBMCs.

Under the authors' procedure: Amplifying reference gene primers gave estimates of nucleated cell counts. Repertoires were generated with immunoSEQ multiplex PCR, while TCRdb's copy carries only in-frame clones and drops some. V and J calls plus clone size are reproduced from that table; the DNA served to infer D and trimming. Found here are some 120,000 clones, 84% of them singletons; the top ten hold 12%. The TCR was taken from a woman in her twenties or thirties who had recovered from COVID-19. Sequences were obtained from peripheral blood.

The CDR3, as DNA: TGTGCCAGCAGCCCCGGACAGTCCTACGAGCAGTACTTC. Translating it yields CASSPGQSYEQYF. The chain uses TRBV11-2 and TRBJ2-7, with D maybe TRBD1 (6 bases). Deletions cut 5 bases from V and 1 base from J, with 9 bases between. This CDR3 is built from 13 residues. CDR1 is SGHAT, CDR2 FQNNGV, per germline.